The 12 T cell receptor beta chains below were found in one sample sequenced in a study of T cells in Graves' hyperthyroidism and ophthalmopathy. The CDR3 regions of TCR beta were amplified from RNA transcripts. A set of HTBI primers served as the primers for a first-round RT-PCR of the TCR CDR3. TCRdb called the multiplex PCR reads again in MiXCR, with one record for every CDR3 protein. Here the sample spans fewer than 350,000 distinct CDR3 sequences, around 19% being singletons. Sequenced input: blood. These receptors all come from a man aged 50 to 59 with Graves' ophthalmopathy.

This clonotype was seen a few times. The chain couples TRBV24-1 to TRBJ2-6; no clear D. The V end was cut by 5 bases, the J end by 0 bases, with 10 bases between. The germline gives CDR1 KGHDR, CDR2 SFDVKD. The CDR3 is 16 residues long. DNA of the CDR3: TGTGCCACCAGTGTTGGAGAACTCTCTGGGGCCAACGTCCTGACTTTC. The encoded protein is CATSVGELSGANVLTF.

V and J are TRBV20-1 and TRBJ2-1; D is ambiguous. CDR1 DFQATT and CDR2 SNEGSKA come from the germline V gene (reference sequence). CDR3 length: 12 residues. Deletions cut 4 bases from V and 3 bases from J, with 7 bases between. For the CDR3, the DNA is TGCAGTGCTACCCGTGACTACAATGAGCAGTTCTTC. Its protein is CSATRDYNEQFF.

This clonotype was found many times. This chain joins TRBV28 and TRBJ1-5, with D possibly matching TRBD1 (5 bases). From germline, CDR1 is MDHEN and CDR2 SYDVKM. The V and J ends lost 6 bases and 1 base respectively, with 10 bases between them. The CDR3 is 14 amino acids. The CDR3 loop is CASRAGGSNQPQHF. The CDR3 DNA is TGTGCCAGCAGGGCGGGGGGGAGCAATCAGCCCCAGCATTTT. Complete variable domain (other parts from reference TRBV28 and TRBJ1-5): DVKVTQSSRYLVKRTGEKVFLECVQDMDHENMFWYRQDPGLGLRLIYFSYDVKMKEKGDIPEGYSVSREKKERFSLILESASTNQTSMYLCASRAGGSNQPQHFGDGTRLSIL.

V gene TRBV7-9 combines with J gene TRBJ2-7; 7 bases are shared with TRBD2. This CDR3 spans 15 amino acids. Unmatched junction bases numbered 7, after V lost 0 bases and J lost 5 bases. Germline values: CDR1 SEHNR, CDR2 FQNEAQ (reference sequence). CDR3 residues: CASSLAGRGWNEQYF. CDR3 nucleotide sequence: TGTGCCAGCAGCTTAGCGGGGAGGGGCTGGAACGAGCAGTACTTC.

This clonotype was detected ten times or more. An end of the junction differs from the germline gene, which may be a read error. V and J are TRBV7-3 and TRBJ2-3, with D possibly being TRBD2 (6 bases). Germline CDR1 reads SGHTA; CDR2 reads FQGTGA. The CDR3 spans 14 residues. The chain's CDR3 is CASSLSGGTDTQYF. As DNA, the CDR3 is TGCGCCAGCAGCTTGTCGGGAGGCACAGATACGCAGTATTTT.

The genes are TRBV6-5 and TRBJ2-2, with 7 bases fitting TRBD2. Germline V gene lookup returns CDR1 MNHEY and CDR2 SVGAGI. The CDR3 totals 15 residues. Unmatched junction bases numbered 5, after V lost 2 bases and J lost 5 bases. The CDR3 spells CASSYGGSRTGELFF. In nucleotides, the CDR3 is TGTGCCAGCAGTTACGGCGGGAGTAGGACCGGGGAGCTGTTTTTT.

This clonotype showed up just a few times. This sequence joins TRBV7-3 and TRBJ2-3, with D perhaps TRBD1 (6 bases). Trimming stripped 2 bases from V and 1 base from J, with 10 bases between. The germline V gene has CDR1 SGHTA and CDR2 FQGTGA. CDR3 size: 15 residues. This CDR3 is CASSLQGMGTDTQYF. CDR3 DNA sequence: TGTGCCAGCAGCTTACAGGGGATGGGCACAGATACGCAGTATTTT.

This clonotype came up many times. The chain links TRBV11-1 to TRBJ2-5; TRBD1 might be the D (6 bases). V was trimmed by 5 bases and J by 7 bases, leaving 14 bases between them. CDR3 length: 13 amino acids. Germline V gene lookup returns CDR1 SGHAT and CDR2 FQDESV (reference sequence). CDR3 bases: TGTGCCAGCAGCACCAAGGGACACCCGACCCAGTACTTC. Protein product: CASSTKGHPTQYF.

The J gene is TRBJ1-1, the V gene TRBV5-6; 8 positions agree with TRBD1. The trim removed 4 bases at V and 3 bases at J, leaving 11 bases unmatched. The CDR3 consists of 16 residues. CDR1 SGHDT and CDR2 YYEEEE come from the germline V gene. The CDR3 DNA sequence: TGTGCCAGCAGCAAGGGAACAGGGGGGAGGTACACTGAAGCTTTCTTT. It is translated as CASSKGTGGRYTEAFF. Filled out from reference TRBV5-6 and TRBJ1-1, the complete variable domain reads DAGVTQSPTHLIKTRGQQVTLRCSPKSGHDTVSWYQQALGQGPQFIFQYYEEEERQRGNFPDRFSGHQFPNYSSELNVNALLLGDSALYLCASSKGTGGRYTEAFFGQGTRLTVV.

The genes are TRBV7-3 and TRBJ2-3; a weak D match, TRBD2 (6 bases). CDR3 length equals 14 residues. The germline V gene encodes CDR1 SGHTA and CDR2 FQGTGA. Between the trimmed V and J ends, which lost 3 bases and 3 bases, there was a span of 10 bases. Written as DNA, the CDR3 is TGTGCCAGCAGCTTCGGGAGTGGGACAGATACGCAGTATTTT. This translates into CASSFGSGTDTQYF.

The CDR3 DNA reads as TGTGCCAGCAGTGACCGGACAGGAGCCCTCTATGGCTACACCTTC. Translated: CASSDRTGALYGYTF. This chain links TRBV2 with TRBJ1-2; 7 nucleotides match TRBD1. The CDR3 runs 15 residues. Germline V gene data show CDR1 as SNHLY and CDR2 as FYNNEI. V lost 3 bases, J lost 4 bases, and 8 bases stayed unmatched.

The table lists this clonotype with many counts. This chain uses TRBV20-1 with TRBJ2-5, with D possibly matching TRBD2 (7 bases). Germline V gene data show CDR1 as DFQATT and CDR2 as SNEGSKA (reference sequence). The length of the CDR3 is 15 residues. Trimming took 2 bases from V and 4 from J, leaving 17 bases between them. The CDR3 here is CSARRWEGVGETQYF. CDR3 DNA: TGCAGTGCTAGAAGGTGGGAGGGGGTAGGAGAGACCCAGTACTTC.